This T cell receptor (beta chain) was retrieved from a study of CD8 T cells in ankylosing spondylitis. Molecular-barcoded quantitative 5'-RACE produced these TCR beta libraries. Each CDR3 protein is one row after TCRdb ran MiXCR on the 5' RACE reads. The table records about 220,000 distinct CDR3 sequences, 10% of them present only once. CDR1 MDHEN and CDR2 SYDVKM come from the germline V gene. V lost 6 bases, J lost 3 bases, and 25 bases lay in between. This CDR3 spans 18 amino acids. Points on this clonotype: What it binds is unknown.

Study results and limitations: CD8+ cells made up the disease-linked clones, which were relatively rare in peripheral blood. Previously reported in reactive arthritis synovial fluid and blood were some of the motif variants.

The TCR was taken from a male donor with ankylosing spondylitis or in good health (not recorded which). Sequencing was done on a sample of blood, either unsorted or a sorted T cell fraction (not recorded which). The chain employs TRBV28 and TRBJ2-3, with D tentatively TRBD1 or TRBD2 (5 bases each). This CDR3 is CASSFTRGRASPTDTQYF. CDR3 coding DNA: TGTGCCAGCAGCTTCACCCGGGGCAGGGCCTCACCAACAGATACGCAGTATTTT.